This T cell receptor beta chain comes out of a study of T cells in Graves' hyperthyroidism and ophthalmopathy. Study findings and constraints: Ophthalmopathy was separated from stable hyperthyroidism by a 13 V-J model.

This clonotype was detected many times. No antigen is known for it. Per the germline V gene, CDR1 is KGHSH and CDR2 is LQKENI. The trim removed 3 bases at V and 0 bases at J, leaving 6 bases unmatched. This CDR3 has 16 amino acids. Amplification targeted TCR beta CDR3 regions from RNA transcripts. The TCR CDR3 first-round RT-PCR relied on the HTBI primer set. TCRdb analysed the multiplex PCR reads with MiXCR anew, one entry per CDR3 protein. This table has approximately 400,000 distinct CDR3 sequences, approximately 19% appearing once. Clinicians diagnosed patients from clinical symptoms, serum thyroxine and TRAb, thyroid ultrasound and orbital computed tomography.

The rearrangement links TRBV18 to TRBJ2-7; 9 bases are shared with TRBD2. Sequenced input: blood. The receptor comes from a woman aged 18 to 35 with Graves' hyperthyroidism. CDR3 loop: CASSPPSGDSSYEQYF. The CDR3 DNA sequence: TGTGCCAGCTCACCCCCTAGCGGGGATAGCTCCTACGAGCAGTACTTC.